Shown below are 28 T cell receptor beta chains from a single sample sequenced in a study of regulatory T cells in long-lasting Graves disease. Arm-PCR of CDR3 regions and iRepertoire HTBI primers were the basis on which TCR beta libraries were built. Using its own MiXCR run on the multiplex PCR reads, TCRdb lists one record per CDR3 protein. The top ten clones hold 14% of a sample with 350,000 to 500,000 distinct CDR3 sequences, around 20% of them seen once. The time point is: persistent/refractory GD, antithyroid drugs over 5 years with positive TRAb. There was RNA extracted from PBMCs, and the TCR library was made from it. This material consisted of peripheral blood mononuclear cells (PBMCs), taken when the disease was refractory, from a patient treated with antithyroid drugs. These TCRs come from a female donor with Graves disease.

The CDR3 DNA follows: TGTGCCAGCAGTTCGGTCGGTAACTCTGGAAACACCATATATTTT. Residues: CASSSVGNSGNTIYF. V is TRBV28 and J is TRBJ1-3; D ambiguous. V shed 4 bases and J shed 0 bases, with 10 bases lying between them. The CDR3 extends over 15 amino acids. The V gene's germline CDR1 is MDHEN and CDR2 SYDVKM.

Of note for this clonotype: A much larger clone differs from this one at a single base, so this may be a read error. The J gene is TRBJ2-5, the V gene TRBV5-6; D is perhaps TRBD2 (6 bases). Germline assignment: CDR1 SGHDT and CDR2 YYEEEE. The CDR3 contains 14 residues. CDR3 nucleotide sequence: TGTGTCAGCTCCGGTTTACGGGAGAGGGAGACCCAGTACTTC. Amino acids: CVSSGLRERETQYF.

The chain joins TRBV4-2 to TRBJ2-7, with 9 bases lining up with TRBD2. Germline-derived CDR1 and CDR2 are LGHNA and YNFKEQ. This CDR3 region has 16 residues. After removal of 0 bases from V and 6 bases from J, the junction contained 9 bases not matched to a gene. The CDR3 DNA follows: TGTGCCAGCAGCCAAGATGTAGCGGGAGCAGGAGGCGAGCAGTACTTC. Protein: CASSQDVAGAGGEQYF.

This chain connects TRBV28 to TRBJ2-3; 7 positions match TRBD1. V lost 6 bases, J lost 1 base, and 16 bases stayed unmatched. CDR1 and CDR2 from the germline V gene are MDHEN and SYDVKM. This CDR3 is built from 18 residues. CDR3 DNA: TGTGCCAGCAGCCCACCTTTGGGGCGGACAGGAGGCACAGATACGCAGTATTTT. This gives the protein CASSPPLGRTGGTDTQYF.

V and J are TRBV7-9 and TRBJ2-1, with 7 bases aligning to TRBD2. The V gene's germline CDR1 is SEHNR and CDR2 FQNEAQ (reference sequence). V gave up 1 base and J gave up 9 bases; unmatched junction bases: 3. The CDR3 is 13 residues long. The CDR3 spells CASSLGTRGEQFF. DNA of the CDR3: TGTGCCAGCAGCTTAGGGACTAGAGGTGAGCAGTTCTTC.

The chain combines TRBV29-1 with TRBJ2-2, with D uncertain. The V gene's germline CDR1 is SQVTM and CDR2 ANQGSEA. The CDR3 sequence is 14 residues long. The germline V and J ends were trimmed by 7 bases and 1 base, with 13 bases remaining between them. The CDR3 sequence: CSARARENTGELFF. The CDR3 DNA reads as TGCAGCGCCCGTGCTAGGGAGAACACCGGGGAGCTGTTTTTT.

A note on this clonotype: Sequence at one end of the junction differs from germline and may be a read error. This rearrangement joins TRBV12-3 or TRBV12-4 to TRBJ2-5, with TRBD1 matching 9 bases. The CDR3 loop spans 14 amino acids. The CDR3 is CACSNNRGPETQYF. CDR3 DNA: TGTGCCTGCAGTAACAACAGGGGGCCAGAGACCCAGTACTTC.

This clonotype was seen only a few times. The chain recombines TRBV12-3 or TRBV12-4 with TRBJ2-3; D not certain. The ends were cut back, 4 bases at V and 4 bases at J, with 3 bases in the middle. The CDR3 sequence is 11 residues long. The chain's CDR3 is CASSSADTQYF. The CDR3 coding sequence is TGTGCCAGCAGTTCCGCAGATACGCAGTATTTT.

The chain combines TRBV6-2 or TRBV6-3 with TRBJ2-1; D is unclear. CDR1 and CDR2 (germline): MNHEY, SVGEGT. The CDR3 loop spans 15 amino acids. Trimming took off 2 bases at V and 4 bases at J, with 12 bases between the two ends. CDR3 DNA sequence: TGTGCCAGCAGTTACAGGGCGGTTTCTTACAATGAGCAGTTCTTC. Its protein is CASSYRAVSYNEQFF.

This clonotype was recorded a few times. The chain carries TRBV24-1 and TRBJ2-2; no clear D. Trimming removed 5 bases from V and 6 bases from J, with 12 bases in between. CDR1 and CDR2 from the germline V gene are KGHDR and SFDVKD. The CDR3 loop spans 14 amino acids. CDR3 sequence reads: CATSGSLSAGELFF. CDR3 in DNA: TGTGCCACCAGTGGTTCCCTGAGCGCCGGGGAGCTGTTTTTT.

This clonotype was counted ten times or more. The genes are TRBV7-9 and TRBJ2-7; D is perhaps TRBD1 or TRBD2 (6 bases each). This CDR3 contains 15 residues. The germline CDR1 and CDR2 sequences are SEHNR and FQNEAQ (reference sequence). V lost 5 bases and J 5 bases, leaving 19 bases between the germline ends. The DNA of the CDR3 is TGTGCCAGCAGCCGCGGGGTTGGGGGCCTCGACGAGCAGTACTTC. Residues: CASSRGVGGLDEQYF.

In this sample, this clonotype turned up a few times. The V gene is TRBV24-1, the J gene TRBJ1-4; tentatively, D is TRBD1 (6 bases). The germline gives CDR1 KGHDR, CDR2 SFDVKD. This CDR3 comprises 23 residues. The ends were cut back, 0 bases at V and 3 bases at J, with 31 bases in the middle. CDR3 nucleotides: TGTGCCACCAGTGATTTGCATTTAACGATGGGGGCCGATATCCCTTGCCCTAATGAAAAACTGTTTTTT. This codes for CATSDLHLTMGADIPCPNEKLFF.

For this clonotype: One base away lies a much larger clone, so this may be a sequencing read error. This chain joins TRBV24-1 and TRBJ2-2, with TRBD2 matching over 9 bases. There are 16 residues in the CDR3. The germline V gene has CDR1 KGHDR and CDR2 SFDVKD. V gave up 9 bases and J gave up 3 bases; unmatched junction bases: 10. The CDR3 sequence: CATRSGSVSDTGELFF. The CDR3 DNA sequence: TGTGCCACCCGTAGCGGGAGCGTTTCGGACACCGGGGAGCTGTTTTTT.

There are many counts of this clonotype. The chain combines TRBV6-1 with TRBJ1-2, with D uncertain. The V and J ends lost 6 bases and 2 bases respectively, with 16 bases between them. The CDR3 has 15 residues. Germline assignment: CDR1 MNHNS and CDR2 SASEGT. DNA for the CDR3: TGTGCCAGCAGGCTCCTAAGCCAGCAAAACTATGGCTACACCTTC. It translates to CASRLLSQQNYGYTF.

Remarks on this clonotype: The junction departs from the called germline gene at one end, perhaps through a read error. CDR3 bases: TGCAGTGCTAGAGATCCAGGGGGACCATCCTACGGGCAGTACTTC. Amino acid sequence: CSARDPGGPSYGQYF. This chain joins TRBV20-1 and TRBJ2-7; 7 bases agree with TRBD1. Germline assignment: CDR1 DFQATT and CDR2 SNEGSKA (reference sequence). This CDR3 is 15 amino acids long.

In its sample, this clonotype was seen many times. The chain recombines TRBV20-1 with TRBJ1-6; the match to TRBD1 covers 9 bases. This CDR3 is 13 amino acids long. Germline V gene data show CDR1 as DFQATT and CDR2 as SNEGSKA (reference sequence). V dropped 6 bases and J dropped 4; count of bases not matched to a gene: 1. The CDR3 nucleotides are TGCAGTGCGGGACAGGGATATAATTCACCCCTCCACTTT. Translating it yields CSAGQGYNSPLHF.

This chain's CDR3 is CASTSDRGQRETQYF. The CDR3 nucleotides read TGTGCCAGCACCTCGGACAGGGGGCAGCGAGAGACCCAGTACTTC. V and J are TRBV12-3 or TRBV12-4 and TRBJ2-5; 11 bases are a match to TRBD1. Trimming removed 7 bases from V and 4 bases from J; junction bases left unmatched: 8. The CDR3 runs 15 residues.

This clonotype showed up many times. The chain recombines TRBV7-2 with TRBJ2-7; D unclear. CDR1 is SGHTA and CDR2 is FQGNSA in the germline V gene. Trimming stripped 5 bases from V and 4 bases from J, with 9 bases between. CDR3 length equals 12 residues. In DNA, the CDR3 is TGTGCCAGCAGCCCGCTCGTTTACGAGCAGTACTTC. Protein product: CASSPLVYEQYF. Full variable domain (outside the CDR3, taken from reference TRBV7-2 and TRBJ2-7): GAGVSQSPSNKVTEKGKDVELRCDPISGHTALYWYRQSLGQGLEFLIYFQGNSAPDKSGLPSDRFSAERTGGSVSTLTIQRTQQEDSAVYLCASSPLVYEQYFGPGTRLTVT.

The CDR3 sequence is CSATQQILSGANVLTF. In nucleotides, the CDR3 is TGCAGTGCAACTCAGCAAATTCTCTCTGGGGCCAACGTCCTGACTTTC. V and J are TRBV20-1 and TRBJ2-6; D is uncertain. Trimming cost V 6 bases and J 0 bases, with 15 bases left between them. Germline-derived CDR1 and CDR2 are DFQATT and SNEGSKA (reference sequence). The length of the CDR3 is 16 residues.

This clonotype has a count of ten or more. CDR3 residues: CASSIAGFSGANVLTF. DNA of the CDR3: TGTGCCAGTAGTATTGCAGGTTTCTCTGGGGCCAACGTCCTGACTTTC. The rearrangement joins TRBV19 to TRBJ2-6; D call uncertain. The germline CDR1 and CDR2 sequences are LNHDA and SQIVND (reference sequence). This CDR3 is 16 amino acids long. Trimming stripped 3 bases from V and 0 bases from J, with 9 bases between.

The sample holds many counts of this clonotype. The rearrangement links TRBV20-1 to TRBJ2-5; D might be TRBD2 (6 bases). Germline assignment: CDR1 DFQATT and CDR2 SNEGSKA (reference sequence). With 2 bases removed from V and 0 bases from J, the gap between germline ends came to 7 bases. There are 13 residues in the CDR3. The CDR3 coding sequence is TGCAGTGCTAGACTAGCGAACCAAGAGACCCAGTACTTC. Translated, it gives CSARLANQETQYF.

This clonotype was seen repeatedly, ten times or more. The genes are TRBV28 and TRBJ2-7, with 8 bases matching TRBD2. J was trimmed by 3 bases and V by 7 bases; bases with no gene match: 11. Germline-derived CDR1 and CDR2 are MDHEN and SYDVKM. The CDR3 has 15 residues. For the CDR3, the DNA is TGTGCCAGCACTACCCAGCGGGAGAGGGGCTACGAGCAGTACTTC. Residues: CASTTQRERGYEQYF.

This clonotype showed up many times. The chain links TRBV5-1 to TRBJ2-7; 9 bases agree with TRBD2. This CDR3 is built from 17 residues. From germline, CDR1 is SGHRS and CDR2 YFSETQ. The V and J ends lost 0 bases and 2 bases, in that order; junction bases with no gene match: 9. CDR3 DNA: TGCGCCAGCAGCTTGGCTTCCGGGACTAGCTCGGCCTACGAGCAGTACTTC. Amino acid sequence: CASSLASGTSSAYEQYF.

This clonotype was recorded only once. V and J are TRBV5-1 and TRBJ2-7, with TRBD2 identical over 9 bases. This CDR3 has 15 amino acids. The germline V gene has CDR1 SGHRS and CDR2 YFSETQ. V shed 7 bases, J shed 0 bases, and the junction held 8 bases outside the gene matches. Here the CDR3 DNA reads TGCGCCAGCCACACGGCGACTAGCGGCTCCTACGAGCAGTACTTC. This gives the protein CASHTATSGSYEQYF.

There are many counts of this clonotype. The junction differs from germline at one of its ends, possibly a read error. CDR3: CASSLGTEAYEQYF. The CDR3 DNA is TGTGCCAGCAGTTTAGGGACAGAGGCTTACGAGCAGTACTTC. The chain joins TRBV7-8 to TRBJ2-7, with TRBD1 matching over 7 bases. Germline CDR1 and CDR2: SGHVS and FQNEAQ. This CDR3 region has 14 residues.

This clonotype has just a few counts. The chain employs TRBV2 and TRBJ1-5, with a tentative D call TRBD1 (5 bases). This CDR3 comprises 16 residues. From germline, CDR1 is SNHLY and CDR2 FYNNEI. Trimming cost V 5 bases and J 4 bases, with 18 bases left between them. The CDR3, as DNA: TGTGCCAGCAGTAAGGACATCCTGATGGATAATCAGCCCCAGCATTTT. Translation gives CASSKDILMDNQPQHF.

A remark on this clonotype: One junction end disagrees with the germline gene, perhaps due to a read error. The rearrangement joins TRBV6-2 or TRBV6-3 to TRBJ2-6; 7 bases align to TRBD1. Germline V gene data show CDR1 as MNHEY and CDR2 as SVGEGT. This CDR3 comprises 20 residues. CDR3 bases: TGTGCCAGCAGTGCCATTTATACAGGGGAAAACCTCTCTGGGGCCAACGTCCTGGCTTTC. It translates to CASSAIYTGENLSGANVLAF.

Worth noting for this clonotype: This may be a read error, as it is one base from a much larger clone. The chain links TRBV6-1 to TRBJ1-1, with unresolved D. With 6 bases removed from V and 1 base from J, the gap between germline ends came to 9 bases. CDR3 size: 13 residues. Germline values: CDR1 MNHNS, CDR2 SASEGT. The CDR3 DNA is TGTGCCAGCAGGGGCTTGGCGAACACTGAAGCTTTCTTT. Translating it yields CASRGLANTEAFF.